This TCR beta chain originates from a study of T cell responses to AZD1222 COVID-19 vaccine. General study findings and limits: Per reports, nearly half of all spike-specific TCRs target regions that are unmutated in variants.

Assay used: immunoSEQ multiplex PCR; TCRdb lists only in-frame clones, some missing. The sample lists some 150,000 clones, around 90% occurring once. This clone was seen more than once but under ten times. Its target is not known. The source was peripheral blood, collected 28 days after the second dose of the MenACWY control vaccine. The sequence came from an adult who received the MenACWY meningococcal vaccine as a control.

The CDR3 loop reads CASSLQGLAEAFF. In nucleotides, the CDR3 is TGTGCCAGCAGCCTTCAGGGCTTGGCTGAAGCTTTCTTT. The chain combines TRBV3-1 (or the pseudogene TRBV3-2) with TRBJ1-1; weak D call: TRBD1 (5 bases). Germline V gene lookup returns CDR1 LGHDT and CDR2 YNNKEL (reference sequence). V was trimmed by 4 bases and J by 6 bases, leaving 12 bases between them. CDR3 length: 13 amino acids.